These T cell receptor beta chains were read from a single sample in a study of blood T cell repertoires in COVID-19. Only in-frame clones appear in the TCRdb table, and some are missing; sequencing was by immunoSEQ multiplex PCR. The data show a few hundred thousand clones, with 70% to 90% seen just once and roughly 19% held by the top ten. Specimen: peripheral blood. These TCRs come from a man over 45 with COVID-19, enrolled during active disease. Both conserved end residues are part of each CDR3. D genes are given only for firm matches. The size entry is marked missing in some rows and otherwise reads once, few, many or a size class.

CDR3: CASSLSGTSAFF; DNA: TGTGCCAGCAGCCTATCCGGGACTAGTGCGTTCTTC; size: .; D: TRBD2; J: TRBJ2-1; V: TRBV12-3/TRBV12-4
CDR3: CASIGGSLNYGYTF; DNA: TGTGCCAGCATCGGAGGCAGCCTTAACTATGGCTACACCTTC; size: .; D: .; J: TRBJ1-2; V: TRBV5-6
CDR3: CASSMSGKTAFF; DNA: TGTGCCAGCTCAATGTCGGGAAAAACAGCTTTCTTT; size: .; D: .; J: TRBJ1-1; V: TRBV18
CDR3: CSVDLLAGGTDTQYF; DNA: TGCAGCGTTGATCTTCTAGCGGGTGGCACAGATACGCAGTATTTT; size: .; D: TRBD2; J: TRBJ2-3; V: TRBV29-1
CDR3: CASSYGGWSPLHF; DNA: TGTGCCAGCAGTTACGGGGGCTGGTCACCCCTCCACTTT; size: .; D: .; J: TRBJ1-6; V: TRBV6-5
CDR3: CASSLVPRSSGNTIYF; DNA: TGCGCCAGCAGCTTGGTCCCACGGAGCTCTGGAAACACCATATATTTT; size: .; D: .; J: TRBJ1-3; V: TRBV5-1
CDR3: CASSQPPEDGYTF; DNA: TGTGCCAGCAGCCAACCTCCGGAGGATGGCTACACCTTC; size: .; D: .; J: TRBJ1-2; V: TRBV3-1/TRBV3-2
CDR3: CASREGGTSSYNEQFF; DNA: TGTGCCAGCAGAGAAGGAGGAACCAGCTCCTACAATGAGCAGTTCTTC; size: .; D: .; J: TRBJ2-1; V: TRBV6-1
CDR3: CAISESRGGQGTTNYGYTF; DNA: TGTGCCATCAGTGAGTCCCGGGGAGGACAGGGCACCACTAACTATGGCTACACCTTC; size: .; D: TRBD1; J: TRBJ1-2; V: TRBV10-3
CDR3: CASRRTSGSYNEQFF; DNA: TGTGCCAGCAGGCGGACTAGCGGATCCTACAATGAGCAGTTCTTC; size: .; D: TRBD2; J: TRBJ2-1; V: TRBV11-2
CDR3: CASAGEGTYEQYF; DNA: TGCGCCAGCGCCGGGGAAGGTACCTACGAGCAGTACTTC; size: .; D: .; J: TRBJ2-7; V: TRBV5-1
CDR3: CSVVRTVRDEQFF; DNA: TGCAGCGTTGTGCGGACGGTGAGGGATGAGCAGTTCTTC; size: once; D: .; J: TRBJ2-1; V: TRBV29-1
CDR3: CASTGGQGVIGNGYTF; DNA: TGTGCCAGCACTGGGGGGCAGGGGGTTATAGGGAATGGCTACACCTTC; size: .; D: TRBD1; J: TRBJ1-2; V: TRBV28
CDR3: CASSSHRLTPNSPLHF; DNA: TGTGCCAGCAGTTCCCACAGGCTAACCCCTAATTCACCCCTCCACTTT; size: once; D: .; J: TRBJ1-6; V: TRBV27
CDR3: CASSLSGAGYNEQFF; DNA: TGTGCCAGCAGCTTAAGCGGAGCGGGCTACAATGAGCAGTTCTTC; size: .; D: .; J: TRBJ2-1; V: TRBV7-6
CDR3: CASSQDRGSGTDTQYF; DNA: TGCGCCAGCAGCCAAGATCGGGGAAGTGGTACAGATACGCAGTATTTT; size: .; D: .; J: TRBJ2-3; V: TRBV4-3
CDR3: CASSVTRASGPSTDTQYF; DNA: TGTGCCAGCAGTGTCACCCGGGCTAGCGGTCCTAGCACAGATACGCAGTATTTT; size: few; D: TRBD2; J: TRBJ2-3; V: TRBV6-1
CDR3: CASTRPATGRNTEAFF; DNA: TGTGCCAGTACGAGGCCCGCGACAGGGAGGAACACTGAAGCTTTCTTT; size: .; D: TRBD1; J: TRBJ1-1; V: TRBV19
CDR3: CASSVAGGADTQYF; DNA: TGTGCCAGCAGCGTAGCTGGAGGGGCGGATACGCAGTATTTT; size: .; D: .; J: TRBJ2-3; V: TRBV9
CDR3: CASSPTYREQQSCNIVGTGNGYTF; DNA: TGTGCCAGCAGCCCAACTTACCGGGAGCAACAAAGCTGTAACATTGTGGGGACAGGGAACGGCTACACCTTC; size: few; D: TRBD1; J: TRBJ1-2; V: TRBV7-8
CDR3: CASSLVRGRGSYNEQFF; DNA: TGTGCCAGCAGCCTAGTTCGGGGCAGGGGCTCCTACAATGAGCAGTTCTTC; size: .; D: .; J: TRBJ2-1; V: TRBV4-2
CDR3: CASSLDRQGTDYGYTF; DNA: TGTGCCAGCAGCTTAGACCGACAGGGCACGGACTATGGCTACACCTTC; size: once; D: TRBD1; J: TRBJ1-2; V: TRBV7-8
CDR3: CASSTKGTSGNHEQFF; DNA: TGTGCCAGTAGTACCAAGGGGACTAGCGGGAATCATGAGCAGTTCTTC; size: once; D: TRBD2; J: TRBJ2-1; V: TRBV19
CDR3: CASRPDLSNTGELFF; DNA: TGCGCCAGCAGACCCGACTTATCGAACACCGGGGAGCTGTTTTTT; size: .; D: .; J: TRBJ2-2; V: TRBV10-1
CDR3: CASSRTSTGELFF; DNA: TGTGCCAGCAGCAGAACATCCACCGGGGAGCTGTTTTTT; size: .; D: .; J: TRBJ2-2; V: TRBV21-1
CDR3: CASSLERTSGGTNIQYF; DNA: TGTGCCAGCAGCTTGGAAAGGACTAGCGGGGGGACAAACATTCAGTACTTC; size: .; D: TRBD2; J: TRBJ2-4; V: TRBV11-2
CDR3: CASSISGAGEQYF; DNA: TGTGCCAGCAGCATTAGCGGGGCAGGCGAGCAGTACTTC; size: .; D: TRBD2; J: TRBJ2-7; V: TRBV9
CDR3: CATSDHPGVGLYTEAFF; DNA: TGTGCCACCAGTGACCACCCCGGGGTGGGCTTGTACACTGAAGCTTTCTTT; size: .; D: .; J: TRBJ1-1; V: TRBV24-1
CDR3: CASSLGGTGGYTGELFF; DNA: TGTGCCAGCAGCTTAGGCGGGACAGGGGGGTACACCGGGGAGCTGTTTTTT; size: .; D: TRBD1; J: TRBJ2-2; V: TRBV7-6
CDR3: CASSLQDRAEAFF; DNA: TGTGCCAGCAGCTTACAGGACAGGGCTGAAGCTTTCTTT; size: once; D: TRBD1; J: TRBJ1-1; V: TRBV7-2
CDR3: CASSLQLPGLAGDNEQFF; DNA: TGTGCCAGCAGCCTCCAACTTCCGGGACTAGCGGGAGACAATGAGCAGTTCTTC; size: .; D: TRBD2; J: TRBJ2-1; V: TRBV14
CDR3: CASNTLSGKQYF; DNA: TGTGCCAGCAACACCCTAAGCGGGAAGCAGTACTTC; size: .; D: TRBD2; J: TRBJ2-7; V: TRBV5-6
CDR3: CASSLTGPPLHF; DNA: TGTGCCAGCAGCCTGACAGGGCCACCCCTCCACTTT; size: .; D: TRBD1; J: TRBJ1-6; V: TRBV11-2
CDR3: CASSVEGLNEKLFF; DNA: TGTGCCAGCAGCGTAGAAGGACTTAATGAAAAACTGTTTTTT; size: .; D: .; J: TRBJ1-4; V: TRBV9
CDR3: CASSLASGGYETQYF; DNA: TGTGCCAGCAGCCTCGCTAGCGGGGGCTACGAGACCCAGTACTTC; size: .; D: TRBD2; J: TRBJ2-5; V: TRBV7-2
CDR3: CSVEPSGDGYTF; DNA: TGCAGCGTTGAGCCTTCGGGGGACGGCTACACCTTC; size: once; D: .; J: TRBJ1-2; V: TRBV29-1
CDR3: CASSLGHSNTEAFF; DNA: TGTGCCAGCAGCTTAGGACATTCGAACACTGAAGCTTTCTTT; size: .; D: .; J: TRBJ1-1; V: TRBV7-3